This entry lists 21 T cell receptor beta chains sequenced from one sample in a study of CD8 T cells in ankylosing spondylitis. Each CDR3 protein is one row after TCRdb ran MiXCR on the 5' RACE reads. This repertoire shows approximately 210,000 distinct CDR3 sequences, 13% found once; its top ten account for about 17%. The specimen sequenced was blood, either unsorted or a sorted T cell fraction (not recorded which). These TCRs come from a male donor with ankylosing spondylitis or in good health (not recorded which).

V and J are TRBV27 and TRBJ2-5, with a possible D match to TRBD1 (5 bases). V lost 0 bases and J 1 base, leaving 9 bases between the germline ends. Germline V gives CDR1 MNHEY, CDR2 SMNVEV (reference sequence). This CDR3 is built from 15 residues. CDR3 sequence reads: CASSLSNRPQETQYF. CDR3 nucleotide sequence: TGTGCCAGCAGTTTATCGAACAGGCCCCAAGAGACCCAGTACTTC.

The chain employs TRBV7-6 and TRBJ2-3; D call uncertain. V was pared by 1 base and J by 0 bases, with 11 bases between. The germline gives CDR1 SGHVS, CDR2 FNYEAQ. The CDR3 contains 16 residues. CDR3 DNA sequence: TGTGCCAGCAGCTTAGACGGTCAAACTAGCACAGATACGCAGTATTTT. This codes for CASSLDGQTSTDTQYF.

The rearrangement links TRBV6-5 to TRBJ1-1, with D possibly matching TRBD1 (6 bases). V lost 4 bases, J lost 2 bases, and 14 bases lay in between. From germline, CDR1 is MNHEY and CDR2 SVGAGI. This CDR3 comprises 15 residues. The CDR3, as DNA: TGTGCCAGCAGTTGGAGACTGGGGGCTAACACTGAAGCTTTCTTT. This translates into CASSWRLGANTEAFF.

V usage is TRBV29-1 and J usage is TRBJ2-7; D not certain. V lost 7 bases to trimming and J lost 3 bases, with 10 bases between them. CDR3 size: 11 residues. CDR1 SQVTM and CDR2 ANQGSEA come from the germline V gene. The CDR3 loop is CSGTVNYEQYF. CDR3 nucleotide sequence: TGCAGCGGAACAGTGAACTACGAGCAGTACTTC.

The chain links TRBV29-1 to TRBJ1-4; TRBD1 aligns across 7 bases. Losses at the gene ends were 3 bases for V and 5 bases for J; bases not matched to a gene: 15. The CDR3 covers 17 residues. The germline CDR1 and CDR2 sequences are SQVTM and ANQGSEA. The CDR3 loop reads CSVEQRGGEEGNEKLFF. DNA for the CDR3: TGCAGCGTTGAGCAACGAGGGGGCGAAGAAGGAAATGAAAAACTGTTTTTT. Using reference TRBV29-1 and TRBJ1-4 for the parts outside the CDR3, the full variable domain is SAVISQKPSRDICQRGTSLTIQCQVDSQVTMMFWYRQQPGQSLTLIATANQGSEATYESGFVIDKFPISRPNLTFSTLTVSNMSPEDSSIYLCSVEQRGGEEGNEKLFFGSGTQLSVL.

The chain combines TRBV6-5 with TRBJ1-1; TRBD1 is a possible D gene (5 bases). V was pared by 4 bases and J by 4 bases, with 19 bases between. CDR1 is MNHEY, CDR2 SVGAGI, per germline. The CDR3 length is 16 residues. The CDR3 protein is CASSSSWGQGRTEAFF. The CDR3 DNA reads as TGTGCCAGCAGTTCTTCCTGGGGCCAGGGCCGCACTGAAGCTTTCTTT.

This clonotype was detected ten times or more. The chain couples TRBV12-3 or TRBV12-4 to TRBJ2-7; 7 bases map to TRBD1. The length of the CDR3 is 12 residues. V gave up 6 bases and J gave up 6 bases; unmatched junction bases: 5. The CDR3 protein is CASSRTGVEQYF. DNA for the CDR3: TGTGCCAGCAGCCGTACAGGGGTCGAGCAGTACTTC.

This clonotype came up many times. The gene calls are TRBV7-9 and TRBJ2-3; the D gene is possibly TRBD2 (5 bases). V was pared by 2 bases and J by 0 bases, with 6 bases between. The CDR3 extends over 14 amino acids. Germline values: CDR1 SEHNR, CDR2 FQNEAQ (reference sequence). The CDR3 is CASSLTRSTDTQYF. CDR3 DNA: TGTGCCAGCAGCTTAACTAGGAGCACAGATACGCAGTATTTT.

This clonotype was detected ten times or more. The chain recombines TRBV4-1 with TRBJ1-1, with D unclear. CDR1 is MGHRA, CDR2 YSYEKL, per germline. The length of the CDR3 is 15 residues. V was shortened by 1 base and J by 1 base, with 10 bases between the two germline ends. CDR3 residues: CASSQATGSNTEAFF. DNA for the CDR3: TGCGCCAGCAGCCAAGCAACCGGCTCGAACACTGAAGCTTTCTTT.

This clonotype was seen more than once but under ten times. This chain joins TRBV4-1 and TRBJ1-3, with D uncertain. V was trimmed by 0 bases and J by 6 bases, leaving 3 bases between them. Per germline, CDR1 MGHRA and CDR2 YSYEKL. The CDR3 is 12 residues long. The CDR3 spells CASSQDANTIYF. CDR3 sequence (DNA): TGCGCCAGCAGCCAAGACGCAAACACCATATATTTT.

The sample holds a few counts of this clonotype. The chain has TRBV11-2 and TRBJ1-1, with D unresolved. This CDR3 is 16 amino acids long. Looked up from germline, CDR1 is SGHAT and CDR2 is FQNNGV. V was cut by 0 bases and J by 1 base, with 12 bases left in between. The CDR3 sequence: CASSLEPASSNTEAFF. The DNA of the CDR3 is TGTGCCAGCAGCTTAGAACCAGCCTCTTCGAACACTGAAGCTTTCTTT.

The chain uses TRBV7-9 and TRBJ2-1; 10 bases agree with TRBD1. Germline-derived CDR1 and CDR2 are SEHNR and FQNEAQ (reference sequence). There are 16 residues in the CDR3. Germline trimming cut 5 bases from V and 0 bases from J; bases unmatched to any gene: 4. CDR3 coding DNA: TGTGCCAGCAGCCCGGGACAGGGGCACTCCTACAATGAGCAGTTCTTC. This gives the protein CASSPGQGHSYNEQFF.

In this sample, this clonotype turned up many times. The chain has TRBV4-1 and TRBJ2-5; 7 nucleotides match TRBD1. The CDR3 totals 13 residues. Germline V gene data show CDR1 as MGHRA and CDR2 as YSYEKL. Trimming took 5 bases from V and 5 from J; bases not matched to a gene: 5. Written as DNA, the CDR3 is TGCGCCAGCAGCGATAGGGGGCGGGAGACCCAGTACTTC. Encoded protein: CASSDRGRETQYF.

The chain is built from TRBV5-1 and TRBJ2-5; 9 positions agree with TRBD1. The germline CDR1 and CDR2 sequences are SGHRS and YFSETQ. With V trimmed by 0 bases and J by 5 bases, 5 bases remained unmatched. The CDR3 spans 15 residues. The CDR3 sequence is CASSLGDRDQETQYF. For the CDR3, the DNA is TGCGCCAGCAGCTTGGGGGACAGGGATCAGGAGACCCAGTACTTC.

This clonotype has a handful of counts. This chain uses TRBV6-1 with TRBJ2-7; 12 bases map to TRBD1. The length of the CDR3 is 14 residues. CDR1 is MNHNS and CDR2 is SASEGT in the germline V gene. J lost 6 bases, V lost 6 bases, and 6 bases had no gene match. For the CDR3, the DNA is TGTGCCAGCAGCCCCGGGACAGGGGGCGCCGAGCAGTACTTC. This sequence encodes CASSPGTGGAEQYF.

As to this clonotype: Because the CDR3 is missing its conserved closing phenylalanine or tryptophan, this is likely a read error. V and J are TRBV11-2 and TRBJ2-5; a weak D match, TRBD2 (6 bases). Trimming shortened V by 5 bases and J by 1 base, and 17 bases separated the two germline ends. CDR1 is SGHAT, CDR2 FQNNGV, per germline. CDR3 length equals 16 residues. This CDR3 is CASSHVWGEAQETQYI. The CDR3 DNA is TGTGCCAGCAGCCACGTTTGGGGGGAGGCCCAAGAGACCCAGTACATC.

There are a few counts of this clonotype. The chain links TRBV27 to TRBJ2-7, with a weak D call TRBD1 (6 bases). The CDR3 loop spans 14 amino acids. V shed 8 bases and J shed 3 bases, with 17 bases lying between them. Per the germline V gene, CDR1 is MNHEY and CDR2 is SMNVEV (reference sequence). This CDR3 reads CASALGEGVYEQYF. CDR3 nucleotides: TGTGCCAGCGCCCTGGGAGAGGGGGTCTACGAGCAGTACTTC.

This chain uses TRBV4-1 with TRBJ1-4; D is unclear. The germline gives CDR1 MGHRA, CDR2 YSYEKL. The CDR3 totals 14 residues. Deletions cut 5 bases from V and 6 bases from J, with 13 bases between. The DNA of the CDR3 is TGCGCCAGCAGCTTTCGTGACTTGGATGAAAAACTGTTTTTT. Protein sequence: CASSFRDLDEKLFF.

DNA of the CDR3: TGTGCCACCAGCAGCCTACTAGCGGGACCACGCACAGATACGCAGTATTTT. Its translation: CATSSLLAGPRTDTQYF. V is TRBV15 and J is TRBJ2-3; 10 bases line up with TRBD2. Germline V lookup: CDR1 LNHNV, CDR2 YYDKDF (reference sequence). CDR3 length: 17 amino acids. J lost 1 base, V lost 3 bases, and 7 bases had no gene match.

This sequence joins TRBV7-9 and TRBJ1-2, with 8 bases identical to TRBD1. With 5 bases clipped from V and 4 bases from J, the junction kept 9 bases outside the gene matches. This CDR3 is built from 15 residues. The germline gives CDR1 SEHNR, CDR2 FQNEAQ (reference sequence). Here the CDR3 reads CASSPPGQERYGYTF. The CDR3, as DNA: TGTGCCAGCAGCCCCCCGGGACAGGAACGCTATGGCTACACCTTC.

The chain recombines TRBV3-1 with TRBJ1-2, with D tentatively TRBD1 (6 bases). Germline CDR1 is LGHDT and CDR2 is YNNKEL (reference sequence). The CDR3 totals 14 residues. Deletions cut 0 bases from V and 3 bases from J, with 8 bases between. The CDR3 coding sequence is TGTGCCAGCAGCCAAGAGACAGGCCACTATGGCTACACCTTC. Encoded protein: CASSQETGHYGYTF.